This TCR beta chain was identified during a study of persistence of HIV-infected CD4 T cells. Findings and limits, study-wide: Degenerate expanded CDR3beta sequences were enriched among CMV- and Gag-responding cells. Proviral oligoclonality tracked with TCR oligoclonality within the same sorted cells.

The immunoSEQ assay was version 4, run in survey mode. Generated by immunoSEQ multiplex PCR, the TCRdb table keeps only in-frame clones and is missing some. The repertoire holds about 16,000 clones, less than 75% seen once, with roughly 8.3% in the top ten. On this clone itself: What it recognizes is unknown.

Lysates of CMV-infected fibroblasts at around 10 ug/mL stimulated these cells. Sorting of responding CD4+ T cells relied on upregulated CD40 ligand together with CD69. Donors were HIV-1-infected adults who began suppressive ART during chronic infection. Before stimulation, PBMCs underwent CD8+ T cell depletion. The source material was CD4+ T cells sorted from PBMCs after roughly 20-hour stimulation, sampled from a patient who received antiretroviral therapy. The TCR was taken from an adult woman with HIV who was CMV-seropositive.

The CDR3 is CASSSHLPNTEAFF. The CDR3 coding sequence is TGCGCCAGCAGCTCCCACTTGCCCAACACTGAAGCTTTCTTT. V usage is TRBV5-1 and J usage is TRBJ1-1; the D is unclear. V was pared by 3 bases and J by 2 bases, with 11 bases between. The germline V gene has CDR1 SGHRS and CDR2 YFSETQ. CDR3 length: 14 amino acids.